This T cell receptor (beta chain) appears in the sequencing data of a study of cytomegalovirus exposure and HLA in healthy donors (dated by TCRdb to about 2017). About the study as a whole: An earlier analysis of about 530 of the donors reported 250 to 350 Gb of sequence data and 95 million to 140 million unique TCR beta sequences obtained from around 180 million T cells. Approximately 330 gigabases of sequencing data and roughly 81 million unique TCR sequences made up an early release that covered several hundred HLA-typed donors. The genetic ancestry cluster associated with self-reported Caucasian donors included roughly 84% of the 300 to 400 genotyped donors. The aim of the study was to test whether cataloging public T cell receptors could identify signatures of past pathogen exposure. The study used immunosequencing to profile the T cell repertoires of under 700 subjects and linked those repertoires to cytomegalovirus serostatus. Along with the roughly 700-subject first cohort, a separate validation cohort of 120 different subjects was used. High-throughput TCR immunosequencing, statistical association of individual TCRs with disease status, and machine learning were combined to predict cytomegalovirus infection status. A later analysis re-analyzed previously published TCR beta repertoires from approximately 670 donors and added high-resolution HLA genotyping to study TCR occurrence patterns. In the later analysis, no new phenotypic data were used to find candidate immune exposures; instead, reliance was placed on TCR beta sequences and their occurrence across donors. To decide whether each TCR beta V gene segment behaved as functional or pseudogenic, an earlier analysis of several hundred of the donors relied on high-throughput TCR beta sequencing. Alongside the repertoire data, information on donor age, sex, ethnicity and CMV serostatus was compiled. A later genetic analysis used genome-wide SNP genotypes for about three fifths of the 666 donors, treating that subset as a discovery cohort. All discovery cohort repertoires had been generated on a single sequencing platform. HLA typing covered class I and class II loci at four-digit resolution. Typing coverage differed by locus: A, B, C, DRB1 and DQB1 were typed in roughly 620-630 donors, DQA1 in 500 to 550, DPA1 in some 570, and DPB1 in roughly 450. About five DR-DQ haplotypes were treated as single units for association and clustering because of strong linkage in the cohort. On average, roughly 200,000 unique TCR beta nucleotide sequences were sequenced per donor among about 400 genotyped donors of the cohort, with 15% to 20% of those sequences being non-productive. What the research found in general, with its limitations: The authors suggested that the approach could potentially be generalized to other disease states and immunological phenotypes. A later analysis found that TCR association rates varied across HLA loci, with DRB1 alleles showing the most associated TCRs and HLA-C alleles the fewest. The study gave a list of some 150 TCR beta chains associated with cytomegalovirus. The sequencing pipeline was judged likely to have produced a cluster of highly shared sequence variants as a technical artifact. Across donors, most TCR sequences were observed very rarely, whereas some public TCRs were present in many individuals. Correlated functional status among segregating V segments might be attributable to linkage disequilibrium, but an unknown experimental factor could not be ruled out. A few of the identified cytomegalovirus-associated TCR beta chains were confirmed in vitro to be specific for cytomegalovirus antigens. A further reported finding was that TCR beta sequences accurately predicted the HLA-A and HLA-B alleles for most subjects in the first cohort. In a later analysis, several top co-occurrence clusters were reported to appear linked to parvovirus B19, influenza, CMV and Epstein-Barr virus. Some IMGT-functional V segments, including TRBV6-2 and TRBV6-3, could not be told apart with the 87-base-pair reads, so those segments were excluded. In a later analysis, HLA-associated TCR beta chains showed more clonal expansion and lower generation probabilities than non-associated chains that were equally common. Because some donors lacked HLA typing at each locus, the association tests relied only on the typed subset. Compared with the approximately 600-donor mean, donors in an Asian-associated ancestry cluster had fewer N-insertions in productive TCRs, according to a later genetic analysis. An association between a missense DCLRE1C variant and V-gene and J-gene trimming of TCR beta chains was found in a later genetic analysis and replicated in an independent cohort. Seventeen rarely observed V segments, including chromosome 9 orphons, were excluded from the earlier analysis of about 500 of the donors because counts were too low. The classifier was reported to diagnose cytomegalovirus status with high specificity and sensitivity in both the original cohort and the validation cohort. For the cohort, immune exposure information was limited to CMV serostatus. An earlier analysis of around 500 of the donors showed that most TCR beta V segments appeared in productive rearrangements either about 87% or about 30% of the time, which broadly matched IMGT annotations. Roughly uniform sequencing depth across donors was assumed in presence/absence analyses, although this assumption may not hold. Strong co-occurrence of HLA alleles, especially DR and DQ, made assigning TCR associations to individual alleles difficult. A later analysis associated 16,951 TCR beta sequences with specific HLA alleles at a false discovery rate of 0.05. This cohort had only TCR beta chains sequenced, and the lack of alpha or paired-chain data limited which features could be detected. According to a later analysis, most CMV-associated TCR beta chains appeared to be HLA-restricted, and the HLA associations seemed to be driven largely by CMV exposure.

The cohort comprised some 730 healthy bone marrow donors. All cohort members were sampled while nominally healthy, although unrecorded immune exposures were likely present. The donor was CMV seronegative and was included in the group of about 400 seronegative cohort members. A peripheral blood sample was collected from each donor, and TCR beta sequencing was performed on peripheral blood mononuclear cells. The Qiagen DNeasy Blood Extraction Kit was used to extract genomic DNA from the blood cell samples. The germline V gene (reference sequence) yields SEHNR for CDR1 and FQNEAQ for CDR2. The junction shows trimming of 5 bases on V and 0 bases on J, plus 13 bases between the germline ends. The cysteine opens and the phenylalanine closes a CDR3 of 16 amino acids. Just CDR3 DNA is preserved here, 48 bases in frame from base 1. The library was obtained by the immunoSEQ multiplex PCR assay. For the multiplex PCR, a mixture combining 60 forward primers for TCR Vbeta segments and 13 reverse primers for TCR Jbeta segments was used. The CDR3 region of rearranged TCR beta genes was amplified from genomic DNA by a multiplex PCR assay. The Illumina HiSeq System was used to sequence the amplified TCR beta libraries as 87-base-pair reads. For the original study's pipeline: A later analysis counted tens of millions of unique TCR beta chains across the 690 or so repertoires, and 10 million to 12 million of these chains were shared by at least two donors. To remove PCR and sequencing errors, raw reads were error-corrected and collapsed into unique sequences using a nearest-neighbor algorithm that merged closely related sequences. V, D and J gene segments were assigned by aligning CDR3 sequences to IMGT reference sequences. Each retained sequence needed at least a six-nucleotide match to both a V gene segment and a J gene segment. A rearrangement counted as productive if the CDR3 had no stop codons and remained in frame with V and J, and every other rearrangement counted as non-productive. Following IMGT convention, CDR3 was defined as the stretch from the second conserved V-encoded cysteine up to the conserved J-encoded phenylalanine. Sequences without an unambiguous match to a single V gene segment were excluded from the earlier analysis of 500 to 700 of the donors. In an earlier analysis of approximately 590 of the donors, V segments were called functional above 56.7% productive rearrangements and were called segregating when the between-donor standard deviation exceeded 5%. A statistical classification framework was developed to diagnose cytomegalovirus status using the catalog of TCR beta chain sequences. A later analysis assigned V and J genes by comparing TCR nucleotide sequences with IMGT/GENE-DB human TR gene sequences. The TCRdist pipeline was used in a later analysis to assign CDR3 sequences and most-parsimonious VDJ recombination scenarios. In a later analysis, each TCR beta chain was defined by its CDR3 amino acid sequence together with its V-gene family, and reads lacking a unique V-gene family were excluded. As a way to deal with suspected cross-contamination and a sequencing artifact, a later analysis dropped 450 to 600 nucleotide sequences that were highly shared and had low generation probability. In a later analysis, a clonal expansion index was calculated for each public chain from normalized within-repertoire ranks of inferred template counts. In a later analysis, generation probabilities were computed using a VDJ recombination model fitted to out-of-frame rearrangements, and the results were checked against IGoR. A later analysis scored TCR-TCR, TCR-HLA and TCR-CMV co-occurrence with hypergeometric tests, applying a repertoire-size bias correction to TCR pairs. To estimate false discovery rates, a later analysis permuted the HLA or CMV assignments 20 times. A later analysis grouped co-occurring TCRs with DBSCAN, adding TCRdist sequence similarity when clustering within HLA-allele-positive subsets. For co-occurrence clustering, repertoires with fewer than 30,000 or more than 120,000 public chains were excluded, along with about five repertoires with anomalous nucleotide sharing. The clones in this table, taken by TCRdb from immuneACCESS, are in-frame only. Not every clone is retained; where verified, under half of the shortfall comes from an unresolved V gene, and the cause of the rest is unknown. V, J and clone size derive from that table, while D and trimming were established from the DNA sequence. A total of some 150,000 clones appear in this sample, around nine tenths of them only once. 0.75% to 0.95% of the sample comes from the top ten.

About this clone: Its antigen has not been determined. The input lacks base qualities; no much larger clone sits a single base away.

This receptor was taken from a woman aged 25 to 45 in good health and CMV-seronegative. This receptor chain uses TRBV7-9 and TRBJ2-2; a weak D assignment points to TRBD2 (6 bases agree). The sequenced sample was PBMCs. The nucleotide sequence reads TGTGCCAGCAGCGGGAAAGCGGGTCCGAACACCGGGGAGCTGTTTTTT. It is translated as CASSGKAGPNTGELFF.